The 2 T cell receptor beta chains below all came from one sample that was sequenced in a study of cytomegalovirus exposure and HLA in healthy donors. The PCR made use of 60 Vbeta and 13 Jbeta primers. TCRdb's copy holds only in-frame clones and misses some; the assay was immunoSEQ multiplex PCR. In the table there are 100,000 to 130,000 clones, approximately 79% of which are singletons. Input material: PBMCs. These TCRs come from a woman between 40 and 55 years old in good health and CMV-seropositive.

This clone is a singleton in its sample. This rearrangement joins TRBV7-2 to TRBJ2-7; TRBD2 matches at 11 bases. Trimming took 6 bases from V and 7 from J; bases not matched to a gene: 8. Per germline, CDR1 SGHTA and CDR2 FQGNSA. The CDR3 contains 14 residues. The CDR3 is CASRISGGAPEQYF. CDR3 DNA: TGTGCCAGCAGAATTAGCGGGGGGGCCCCGGAGCAGTACTTC. The variable domain in full, completed from reference TRBV7-2 and TRBJ2-7, reads GAGVSQSPSNKVTEKGKDVELRCDPISGHTALYWYRQSLGQGLEFLIYFQGNSAPDKSGLPSDRFSAERTGGSVSTLTIQRTQQEDSAVYLCASRISGGAPEQYFGPGTRLTVT.

The V call is TRBV2, the J call TRBJ2-4, with D uncertain. The CDR3 sequence is 14 residues long. Germline lookup yields CDR1 SNHLY and CDR2 FYNNEI. V was trimmed by 3 bases and J by 0 bases, leaving 6 bases between them. The CDR3, as DNA: TGTGCCAGCAGTGACCTTAGAGCCAAAAACATTCAGTACTTC. Protein: CASSDLRAKNIQYF.